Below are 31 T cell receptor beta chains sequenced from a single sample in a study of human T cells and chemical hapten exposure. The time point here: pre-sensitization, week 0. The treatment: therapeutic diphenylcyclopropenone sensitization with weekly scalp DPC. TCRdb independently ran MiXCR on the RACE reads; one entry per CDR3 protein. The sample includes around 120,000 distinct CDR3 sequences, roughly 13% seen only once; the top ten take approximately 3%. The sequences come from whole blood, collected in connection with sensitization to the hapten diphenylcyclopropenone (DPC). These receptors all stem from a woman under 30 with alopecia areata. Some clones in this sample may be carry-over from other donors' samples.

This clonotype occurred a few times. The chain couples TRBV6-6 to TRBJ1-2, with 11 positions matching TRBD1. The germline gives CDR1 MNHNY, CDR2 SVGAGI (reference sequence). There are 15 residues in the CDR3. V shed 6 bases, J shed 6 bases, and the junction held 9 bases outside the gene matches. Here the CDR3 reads CASSPRTGGGNGYTF. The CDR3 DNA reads TGTGCCAGCAGCCCCCGGACAGGGGGCGGAAATGGCTACACCTTC.

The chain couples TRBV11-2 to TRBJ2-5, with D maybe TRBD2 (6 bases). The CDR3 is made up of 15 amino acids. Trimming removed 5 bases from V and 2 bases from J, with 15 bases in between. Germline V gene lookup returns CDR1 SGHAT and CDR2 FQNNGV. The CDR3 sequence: CASSAQRLGQETQYF. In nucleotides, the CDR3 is TGTGCCAGCAGCGCACAGAGACTAGGGCAAGAGACCCAGTACTTC.

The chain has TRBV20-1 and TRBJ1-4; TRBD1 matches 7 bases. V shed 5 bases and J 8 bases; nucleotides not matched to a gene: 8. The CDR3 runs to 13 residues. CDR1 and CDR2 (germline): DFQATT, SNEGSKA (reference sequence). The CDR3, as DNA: TGCAGTGCTTACGACAGGGATATGGAAAAACTGTTTTTT. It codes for CSAYDRDMEKLFF.

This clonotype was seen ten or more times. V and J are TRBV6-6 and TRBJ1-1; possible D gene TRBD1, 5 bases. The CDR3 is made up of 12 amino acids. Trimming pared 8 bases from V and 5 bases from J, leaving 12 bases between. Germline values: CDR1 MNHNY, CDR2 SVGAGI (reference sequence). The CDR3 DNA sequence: TGTGCCAGCCCTGGGGACCGGACTGAAGCTTTCTTT. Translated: CASPGDRTEAFF.

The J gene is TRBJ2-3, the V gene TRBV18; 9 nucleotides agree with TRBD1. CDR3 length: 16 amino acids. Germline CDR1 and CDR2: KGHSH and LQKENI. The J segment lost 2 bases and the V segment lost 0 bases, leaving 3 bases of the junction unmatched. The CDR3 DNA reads TGTGCCAGCTCACCACCTACAGGGGGCATCACAGATACGCAGTATTTT. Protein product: CASSPPTGGITDTQYF.

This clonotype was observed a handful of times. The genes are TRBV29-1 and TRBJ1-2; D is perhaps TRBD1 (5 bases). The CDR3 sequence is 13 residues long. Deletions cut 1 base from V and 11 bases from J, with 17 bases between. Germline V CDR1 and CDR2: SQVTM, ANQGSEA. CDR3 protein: CSVEGEGILRYTF. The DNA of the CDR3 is TGCAGCGTTGAAGGGGAGGGGATTCTTCGTTACACCTTC. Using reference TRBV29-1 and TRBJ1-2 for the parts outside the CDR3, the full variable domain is SAVISQKPSRDICQRGTSLTIQCQVDSQVTMMFWYRQQPGQSLTLIATANQGSEATYESGFVIDKFPISRPNLTFSTLTVSNMSPEDSSIYLCSVEGEGILRYTFGSGTRLTVV.

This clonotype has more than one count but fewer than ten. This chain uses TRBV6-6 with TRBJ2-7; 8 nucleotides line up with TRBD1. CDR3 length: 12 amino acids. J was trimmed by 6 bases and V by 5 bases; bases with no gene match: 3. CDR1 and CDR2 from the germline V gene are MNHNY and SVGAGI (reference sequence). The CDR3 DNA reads TGTGCCAGCAGTCTCGACAGGGGCGAGCAGTACTTC. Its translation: CASSLDRGEQYF.

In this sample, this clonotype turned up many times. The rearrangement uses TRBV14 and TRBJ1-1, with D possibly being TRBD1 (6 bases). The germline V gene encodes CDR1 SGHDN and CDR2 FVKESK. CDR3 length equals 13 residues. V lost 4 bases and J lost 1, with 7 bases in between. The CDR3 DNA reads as TGTGCCAGCAGCCGGACAGAGAACACTGAAGCTTTCTTT. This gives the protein CASSRTENTEAFF.

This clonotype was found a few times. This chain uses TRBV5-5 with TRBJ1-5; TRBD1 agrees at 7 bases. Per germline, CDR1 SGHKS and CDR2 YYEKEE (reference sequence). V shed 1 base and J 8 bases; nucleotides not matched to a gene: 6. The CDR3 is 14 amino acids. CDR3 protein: CASSLRQGEEPQHF. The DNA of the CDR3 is TGTGCCAGCAGCTTGAGACAGGGTGAGGAGCCCCAGCATTTT.

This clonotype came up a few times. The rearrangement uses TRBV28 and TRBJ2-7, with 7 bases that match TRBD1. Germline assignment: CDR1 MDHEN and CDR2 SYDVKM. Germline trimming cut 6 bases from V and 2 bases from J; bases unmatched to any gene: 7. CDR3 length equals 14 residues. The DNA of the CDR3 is TGTGCCAGCAGGCTCGACAGGGTGCCCTACGAGCAGTACTTC. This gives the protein CASRLDRVPYEQYF. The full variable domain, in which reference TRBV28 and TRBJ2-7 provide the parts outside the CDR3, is DVKVTQSSRYLVKRTGEKVFLECVQDMDHENMFWYRQDPGLGLRLIYFSYDVKMKEKGDIPEGYSVSREKKERFSLILESASTNQTSMYLCASRLDRVPYEQYFGPGTRLTVT.

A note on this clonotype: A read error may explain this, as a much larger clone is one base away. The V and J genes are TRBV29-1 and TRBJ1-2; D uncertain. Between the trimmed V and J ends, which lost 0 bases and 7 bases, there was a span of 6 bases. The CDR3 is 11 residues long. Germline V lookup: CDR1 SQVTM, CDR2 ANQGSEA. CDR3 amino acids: CSVEDRAGYTF. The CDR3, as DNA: TGCAGCGTTGAAGATAGGGCTGGCTACACCTTC. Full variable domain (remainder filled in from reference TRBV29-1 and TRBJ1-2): SAVISQKPSRDICQRGTSLTIQCQVDSQVTMMFWYRQQPGQSLTLIATANQGSEATYESGFVIDKFPISRPNLTFSTLTVSNMSPEDSSIYLCSVEDRAGYTFGSGTRLTVV.

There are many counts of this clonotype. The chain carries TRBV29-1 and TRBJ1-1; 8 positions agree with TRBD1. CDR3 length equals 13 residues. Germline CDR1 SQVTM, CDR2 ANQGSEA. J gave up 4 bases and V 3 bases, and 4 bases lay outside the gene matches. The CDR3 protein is CSVEGRGPTEAFF. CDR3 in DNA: TGCAGCGTTGAGGGCAGGGGGCCCACTGAAGCTTTCTTT.

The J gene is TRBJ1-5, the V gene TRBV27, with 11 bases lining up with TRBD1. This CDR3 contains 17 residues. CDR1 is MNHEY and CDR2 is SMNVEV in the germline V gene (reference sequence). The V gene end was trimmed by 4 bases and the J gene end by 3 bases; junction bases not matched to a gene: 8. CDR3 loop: CASSSLDRGPYNQPQHF. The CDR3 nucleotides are TGTGCCAGCAGTTCGTTGGACAGGGGGCCTTACAATCAGCCCCAGCATTTT.

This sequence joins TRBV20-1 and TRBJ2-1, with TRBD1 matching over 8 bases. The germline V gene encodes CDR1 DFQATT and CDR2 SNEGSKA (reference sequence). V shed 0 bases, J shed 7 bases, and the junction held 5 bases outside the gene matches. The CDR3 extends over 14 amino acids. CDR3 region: CSARDVRGRNEQFF. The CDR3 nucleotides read TGCAGTGCTAGAGATGTCAGGGGGCGGAATGAGCAGTTCTTC.

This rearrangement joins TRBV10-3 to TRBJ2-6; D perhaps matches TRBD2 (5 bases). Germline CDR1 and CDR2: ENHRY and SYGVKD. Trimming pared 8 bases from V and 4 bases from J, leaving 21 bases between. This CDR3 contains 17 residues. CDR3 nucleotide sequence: TGTGCCATCGGATTAGTGACGGCGGGCTCAGGGGCCAACGTCCTGACTTTC. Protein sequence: CAIGLVTAGSGANVLTF.

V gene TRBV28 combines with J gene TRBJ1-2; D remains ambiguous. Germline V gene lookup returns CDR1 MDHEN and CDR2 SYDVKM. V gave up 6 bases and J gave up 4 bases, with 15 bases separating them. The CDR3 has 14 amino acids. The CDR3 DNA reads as TGTGCCAGCAGACCCCGCCGGCCGCCCTATGGCTACACCTTC. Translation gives CASRPRRPPYGYTF.

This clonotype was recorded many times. CDR3 in DNA: TGCAGTGCTAGGAGCGGGGGGGCTTTTGAGACCCAGTACTTC. Translation: CSARSGGAFETQYF. V and J are TRBV20-1 and TRBJ2-5; TRBD2 agrees at 10 bases. V lost 3 bases and J lost 5; bases outside the gene matches: 6. The V gene's germline CDR1 is DFQATT and CDR2 SNEGSKA (reference sequence). This CDR3 spans 14 amino acids.

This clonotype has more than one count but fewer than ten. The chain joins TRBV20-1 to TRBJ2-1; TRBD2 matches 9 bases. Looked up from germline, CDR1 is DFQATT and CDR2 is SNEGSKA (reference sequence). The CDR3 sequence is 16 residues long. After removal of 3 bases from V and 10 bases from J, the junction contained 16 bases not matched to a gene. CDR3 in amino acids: CSASRPGTSPTLEQFF. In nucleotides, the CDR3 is TGCAGTGCTAGTAGGCCCGGGACTAGCCCTACTTTGGAGCAGTTCTTC.

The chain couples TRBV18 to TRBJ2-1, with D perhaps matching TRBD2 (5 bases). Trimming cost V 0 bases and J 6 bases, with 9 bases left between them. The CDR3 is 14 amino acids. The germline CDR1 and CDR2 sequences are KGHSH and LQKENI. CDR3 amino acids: CASSPPGVANEQFF. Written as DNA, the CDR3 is TGTGCCAGCTCACCACCCGGGGTCGCCAATGAGCAGTTCTTC.

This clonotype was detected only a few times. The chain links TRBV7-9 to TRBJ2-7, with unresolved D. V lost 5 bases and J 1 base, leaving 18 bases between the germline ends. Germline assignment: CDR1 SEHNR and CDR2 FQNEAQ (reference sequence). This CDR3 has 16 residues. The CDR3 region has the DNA TGTGCCAGCAGCGAACCCTTTATACCAGGATCCTACGAGCAGTACTTC. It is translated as CASSEPFIPGSYEQYF.

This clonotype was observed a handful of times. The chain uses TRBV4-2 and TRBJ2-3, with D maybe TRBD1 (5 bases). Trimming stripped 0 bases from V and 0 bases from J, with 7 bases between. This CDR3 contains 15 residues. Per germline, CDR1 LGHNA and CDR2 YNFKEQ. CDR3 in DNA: TGTGCCAGCAGCCAAGATTCAGGGAGCACAGATACGCAGTATTTT. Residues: CASSQDSGSTDTQYF.

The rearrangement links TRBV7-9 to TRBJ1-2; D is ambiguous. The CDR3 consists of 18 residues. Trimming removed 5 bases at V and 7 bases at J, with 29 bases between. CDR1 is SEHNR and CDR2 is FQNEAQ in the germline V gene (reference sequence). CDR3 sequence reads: CASSHSYSGVTGTGGYTF. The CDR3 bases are TGTGCCAGCAGCCACTCGTACTCCGGGGTCACGGGTACCGGTGGCTACACCTTC. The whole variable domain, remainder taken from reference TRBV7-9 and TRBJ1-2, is DTGVSQNPRHKITKRGQNVTFRCDPISEHNRLYWYRQTLGQGPEFLTYFQNEAQLEKSRLLSDRFSAERPKGSFSTLEIQRTEQGDSAMYLCASSHSYSGVTGTGGYTFGSGTRLTVV.

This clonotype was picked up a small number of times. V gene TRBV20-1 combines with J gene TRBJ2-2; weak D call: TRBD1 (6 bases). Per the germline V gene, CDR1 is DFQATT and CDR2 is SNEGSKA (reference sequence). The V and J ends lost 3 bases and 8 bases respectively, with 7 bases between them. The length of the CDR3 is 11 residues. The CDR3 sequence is CSASTGGELFF. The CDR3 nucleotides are TGCAGTGCTAGTACAGGGGGGGAGCTGTTTTTT.

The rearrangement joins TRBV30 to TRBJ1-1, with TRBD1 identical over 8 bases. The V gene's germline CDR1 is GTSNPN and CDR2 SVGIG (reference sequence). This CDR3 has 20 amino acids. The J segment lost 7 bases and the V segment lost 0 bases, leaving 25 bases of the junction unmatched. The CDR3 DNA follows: TGTGCCTGGAGTGTGTACCCGGTCAAAAGGGACAGGCCGTCCCCGGGTGAAGCTTTCTTT. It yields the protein CAWSVYPVKRDRPSPGEAFF.

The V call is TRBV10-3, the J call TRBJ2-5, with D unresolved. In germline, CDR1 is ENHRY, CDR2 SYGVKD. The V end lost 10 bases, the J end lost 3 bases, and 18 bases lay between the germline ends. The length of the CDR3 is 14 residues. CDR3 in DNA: TGTGCCACACAGACAAATTCGATCAAAGAGACCCAGTACTTC. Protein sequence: CATQTNSIKETQYF.

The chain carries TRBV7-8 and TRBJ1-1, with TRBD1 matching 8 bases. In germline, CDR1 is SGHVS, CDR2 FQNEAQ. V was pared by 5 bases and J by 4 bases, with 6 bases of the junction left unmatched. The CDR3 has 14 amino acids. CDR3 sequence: CASSLDRVSTEAFF. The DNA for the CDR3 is TGTGCCAGCAGCCTGGACAGGGTTTCCACTGAAGCTTTCTTT.

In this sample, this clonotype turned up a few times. CDR3 nucleotides: TGCAGCGTTGCCCGACAGGGCCGTACCTACGAGCAGTACTTC. The encoded protein is CSVARQGRTYEQYF. The chain links TRBV29-1 to TRBJ2-7; 7 bases fit TRBD1. After removal of 4 bases from V and 2 bases from J, the junction contained 8 bases not matched to a gene. CDR1 is SQVTM and CDR2 is ANQGSEA in the germline V gene. This CDR3 spans 14 amino acids.

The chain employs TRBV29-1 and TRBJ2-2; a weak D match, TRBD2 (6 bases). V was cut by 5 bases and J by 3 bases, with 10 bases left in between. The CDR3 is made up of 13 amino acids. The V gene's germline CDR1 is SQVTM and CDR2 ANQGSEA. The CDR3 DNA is TGCAGCGTTAGCGGGCCCTACACCGGGGAGCTGTTTTTT. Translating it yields CSVSGPYTGELFF.

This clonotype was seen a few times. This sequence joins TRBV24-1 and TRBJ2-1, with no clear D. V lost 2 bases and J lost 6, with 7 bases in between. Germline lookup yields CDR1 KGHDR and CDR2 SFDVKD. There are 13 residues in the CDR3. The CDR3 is CATSDSLINEQFF. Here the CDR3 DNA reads TGTGCCACCAGTGATTCCCTCATCAATGAGCAGTTCTTC.

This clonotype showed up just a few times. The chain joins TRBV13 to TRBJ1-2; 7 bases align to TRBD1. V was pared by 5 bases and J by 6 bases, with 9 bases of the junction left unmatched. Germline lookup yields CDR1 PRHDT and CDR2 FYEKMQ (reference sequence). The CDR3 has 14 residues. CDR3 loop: CASSAYGQEHGYTF. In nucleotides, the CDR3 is TGTGCCAGCAGCGCCTACGGACAGGAACATGGCTACACCTTC.

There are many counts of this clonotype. For the CDR3, the DNA is TGTGCCAGCAGTTTAGAAGGTCTACCCCCCAATGAGCAGTTCTTC. It yields the protein CASSLEGLPPNEQFF. The rearrangement uses TRBV6-6 and TRBJ2-1; D is undetermined. In germline, CDR1 is MNHNY, CDR2 SVGAGI (reference sequence). V shed 4 bases and J shed 6 bases, with 16 bases lying between them. The CDR3 has 15 amino acids.